This TCR beta chain was profiled in a study of tumor and adjacent non-tumor tissue in lung cancer. Study at large: Histology: 12 adenocarcinoma, a couple of squamous cell carcinoma, 1 small cell lung cancer.

Concerning this clonotype itself: Its antigen is currently unknown.

TCRbeta libraries were built with three rounds of nested PCR, modified from ARM-PCR. MiXCR was run by TCRdb on the multiplex PCR reads, yielding one entry per CDR3 protein. This sample has approximately 120,000 distinct CDR3 sequences, with 75% found just once. Findings of the study overall: Shorter survival was associated with higher TCR diversity in tumors. TCR diversity was significantly greater in tumor than normal lung tissue. Top 100 clones took a larger repertoire share in normal lung.

The CDR3 runs to 16 residues. Per the germline V gene, CDR1 is SGHTA and CDR2 is FQGTGA. This sample's RNA came from whole unsorted tissue. This rearrangement joins TRBV7-3 to TRBJ2-3; D not certain. This TCR was sampled from a woman aged 55-69 years with non-small cell lung cancer. The sequenced sample consisted of lung tumor tissue. The CDR3, as DNA: TGTGTCAGGAGCTTAGGTCCCGGACGCAGCACAGATACGCAGTATTTT. Translation gives CVRSLGPGRSTDTQYF.